These 7 T cell receptor beta chains were sequenced from one sample in a study of blood T cell repertoires in COVID-19 (dated by TCRdb to between 2020 and 2021). Library preparation was by the immunoSEQ multiplex PCR assay. In TCRdb, the immuneACCESS table is reduced to in-frame sequences with V and J assigned. These tables do not hold every clone; where another copy was compared, an unresolved V gene accounts for under half, and the others remain unexplained. The sample yields about 310,000 clones; 89% were counted once. Approximately 9.8% of the sample lies in the top ten. The material sequenced was PBMCs or T cells enriched from blood (not recorded which). All receptors come from a woman between 40 and 55 years old who had recovered from COVID-19.

This chain connects TRBV5-1 to TRBJ1-4, with D hard to call. Germline CDR1 and CDR2: SGHRS and YFSETQ. V gave up 1 base and J gave up 0 bases, with 7 bases separating them. CDR3 length: 15 amino acids. The CDR3 loop reads CASSLIQSTNEKLFF. CDR3 DNA: TGCGCCAGCAGCTTGATACAGTCAACTAATGAAAAACTGTTTTTT.

This sequence joins TRBV5-1 and TRBJ2-7; 7 nucleotides align to TRBD2. This CDR3 is built from 14 residues. Trimming cost V 2 bases and J 3 bases; bases outside gene matches: 5. Germline CDR1 reads SGHRS; CDR2 reads YFSETQ. The CDR3 sequence: CASSLFSGNYEQYF. CDR3 sequence (DNA): TGCGCCAGCAGCTTATTCAGCGGGAACTACGAGCAGTACTTC.

The chain has TRBV6-5 and TRBJ2-5; D not certain. V lost 10 bases, J lost 0 bases, and 15 bases lay in between. There are 14 residues in the CDR3. In germline, CDR1 is MNHEY, CDR2 SVGAGI. The CDR3 sequence: CATTLTQYQETQYF. The CDR3 DNA follows: TGTGCCACCACGCTCACACAGTACCAAGAGACCCAGTACTTC.

The sample holds a few counts of this clone. The chain employs TRBV6-6 and TRBJ1-1; maybe TRBD1 (6 bases). Trimming shortened V by 7 bases and J by 1 base, and 10 bases separated the two germline ends. This CDR3 comprises 13 residues. Germline-derived CDR1 and CDR2 are MNHNY and SVGAGI (reference sequence). The CDR3 is CASIIRGNTEAFF. For the CDR3, the DNA is TGTGCCAGCATCATCAGGGGGAACACTGAAGCTTTCTTT.

This clone is a singleton in its sample. This chain uses TRBV5-1 with TRBJ1-5, with TRBD1 identical over 7 bases. This CDR3 spans 14 amino acids. Looked up from germline, CDR1 is SGHRS and CDR2 is YFSETQ. With V trimmed by 4 bases and J by 4 bases, 5 bases remained unmatched. The CDR3 reads CASSPGTANQPQHF. CDR3 in DNA: TGCGCCAGCAGCCCCGGGACAGCGAATCAGCCCCAGCATTTT.

This clone was detected only once. The rearrangement uses TRBV9 and TRBJ1-2, with TRBD1 as a possible D gene (5 bases). The CDR3 spans 15 residues. Germline CDR1 SGDLS, CDR2 YYNGEE. Trimming shortened V by 0 bases and J by 4 bases, and 13 bases separated the two germline ends. CDR3 protein: CASSVDRGGPYGYTF. The CDR3 DNA sequence: TGTGCCAGCAGCGTAGACCGGGGGGGACCCTATGGCTACACCTTC.

CDR3 loop: CASSPNRDTGELFF. The CDR3 nucleotides read TGTGCCAGCAGCCCGAACAGGGACACCGGGGAGCTGTTTTTT. V is TRBV9 and J is TRBJ2-2; perhaps TRBD1 as D (6 bases). The V end lost 4 bases, the J end lost 3 bases, and 10 bases lay between the germline ends. The CDR3 is 14 amino acids. Germline values: CDR1 SGDLS, CDR2 YYNGEE.